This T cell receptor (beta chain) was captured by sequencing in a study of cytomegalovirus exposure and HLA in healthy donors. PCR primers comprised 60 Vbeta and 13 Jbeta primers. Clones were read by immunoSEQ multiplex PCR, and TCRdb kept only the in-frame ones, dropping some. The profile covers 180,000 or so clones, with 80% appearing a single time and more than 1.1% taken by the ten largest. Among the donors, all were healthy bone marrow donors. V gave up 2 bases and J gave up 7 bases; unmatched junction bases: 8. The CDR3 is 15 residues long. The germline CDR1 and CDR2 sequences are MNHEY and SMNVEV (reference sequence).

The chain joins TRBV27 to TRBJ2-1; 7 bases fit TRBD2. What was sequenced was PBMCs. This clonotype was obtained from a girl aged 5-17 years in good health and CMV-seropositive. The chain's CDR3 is CASSLAWEGGNEQFF. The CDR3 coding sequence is TGTGCCAGCAGTTTAGCGTGGGAGGGCGGGAATGAGCAGTTCTTC.